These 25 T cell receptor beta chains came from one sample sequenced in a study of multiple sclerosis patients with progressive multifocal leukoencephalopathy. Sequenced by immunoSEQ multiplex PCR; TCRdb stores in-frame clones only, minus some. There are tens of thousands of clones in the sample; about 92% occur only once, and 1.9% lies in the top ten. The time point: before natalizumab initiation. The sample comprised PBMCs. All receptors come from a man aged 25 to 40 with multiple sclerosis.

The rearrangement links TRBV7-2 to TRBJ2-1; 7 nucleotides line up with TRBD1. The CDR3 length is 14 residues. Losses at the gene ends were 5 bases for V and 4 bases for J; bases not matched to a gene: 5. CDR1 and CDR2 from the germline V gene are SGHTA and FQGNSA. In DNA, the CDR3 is TGTGCCAGCAGCGAAGGGACAGAGTACAATGAGCAGTTCTTC. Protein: CASSEGTEYNEQFF.

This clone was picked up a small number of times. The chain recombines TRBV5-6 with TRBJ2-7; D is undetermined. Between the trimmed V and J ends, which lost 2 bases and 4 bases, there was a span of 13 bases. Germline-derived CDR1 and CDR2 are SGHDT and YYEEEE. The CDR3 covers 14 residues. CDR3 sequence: CASSFQVYPYEQYV. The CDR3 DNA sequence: TGTGCCAGCAGCTTCCAGGTCTATCCTTACGAGCAGTACGTC.

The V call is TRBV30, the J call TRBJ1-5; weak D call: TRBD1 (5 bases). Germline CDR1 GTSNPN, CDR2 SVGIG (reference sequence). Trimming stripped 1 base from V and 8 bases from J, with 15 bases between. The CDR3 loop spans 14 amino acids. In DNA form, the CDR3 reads TGTGCCTGGAGTGACACCAGGGCTTGGGAGCCCCAGCATTTT. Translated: CAWSDTRAWEPQHF.

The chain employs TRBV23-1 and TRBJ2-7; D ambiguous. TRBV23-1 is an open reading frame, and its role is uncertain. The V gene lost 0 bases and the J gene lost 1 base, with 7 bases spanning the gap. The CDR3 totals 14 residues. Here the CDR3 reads CASSQSKGSYEQYV. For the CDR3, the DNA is TGCGCCAGCAGTCAATCTAAAGGGTCCTACGAGCAGTACGTC.

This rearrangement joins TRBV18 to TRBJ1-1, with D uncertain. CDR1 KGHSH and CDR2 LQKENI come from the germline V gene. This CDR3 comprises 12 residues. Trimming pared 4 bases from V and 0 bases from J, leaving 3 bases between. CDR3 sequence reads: CASSQVNTEAFF. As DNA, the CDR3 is TGTGCCAGCTCACAGGTGAACACTGAAGCTTTCTTT. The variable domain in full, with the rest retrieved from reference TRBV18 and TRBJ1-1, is NAGVMQNPRHLVRRRGQEARLRCSPMKGHSHVYWYRQLPEEGLKFMVYLQKENIIDESGMPKERFSAEFPKEGPSILRIQQVVRGDSAAYFCASSQVNTEAFFGQGTRLTVV.

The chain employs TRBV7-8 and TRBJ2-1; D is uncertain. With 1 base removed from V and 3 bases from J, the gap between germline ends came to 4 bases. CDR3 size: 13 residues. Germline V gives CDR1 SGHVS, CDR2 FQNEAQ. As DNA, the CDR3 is TGTGCCAGCAGCTTAGAACACTACAATGAGCAGTTCTTC. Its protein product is CASSLEHYNEQFF. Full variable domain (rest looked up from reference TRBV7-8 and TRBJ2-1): GAGVSQSPRYKVAKRGQDVALRCDPISGHVSLFWYQQALGQGPEFLTYFQNEAQLDKSGLPSDRFFAERPEGSVSTLKIQRTQQEDSAVYLCASSLEHYNEQFFGPGTRLTVL.

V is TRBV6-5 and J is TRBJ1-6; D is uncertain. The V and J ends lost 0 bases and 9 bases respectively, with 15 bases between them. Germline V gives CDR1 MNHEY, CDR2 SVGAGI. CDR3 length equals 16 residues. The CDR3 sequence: CASSYSGPPWISPLHF. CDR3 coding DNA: TGTGCCAGCAGTTACTCCGGCCCACCCTGGATTTCACCCCTCCACTTT.

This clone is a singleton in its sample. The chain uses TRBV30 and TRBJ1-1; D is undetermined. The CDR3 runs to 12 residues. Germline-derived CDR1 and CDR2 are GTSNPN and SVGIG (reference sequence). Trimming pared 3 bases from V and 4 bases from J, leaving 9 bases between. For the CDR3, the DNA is TGTGCCTGGAGCCCGGGGAGCACTGAAGCTTTCTTT. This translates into CAWSPGSTEAFF.

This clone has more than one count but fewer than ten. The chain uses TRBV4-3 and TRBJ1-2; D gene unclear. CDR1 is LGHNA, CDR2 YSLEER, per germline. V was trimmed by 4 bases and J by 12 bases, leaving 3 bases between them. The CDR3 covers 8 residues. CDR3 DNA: TGCGCCAGCAGCCTCGACACCTTC. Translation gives CASSLDTF.

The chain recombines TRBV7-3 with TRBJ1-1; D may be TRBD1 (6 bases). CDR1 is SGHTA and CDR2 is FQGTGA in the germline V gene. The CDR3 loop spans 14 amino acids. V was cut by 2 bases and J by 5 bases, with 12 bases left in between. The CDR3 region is CASSLGGRRTEAFF. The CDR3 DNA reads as TGTGCCAGCAGCTTAGGGGGGCGACGAACTGAAGCTTTCTTT.

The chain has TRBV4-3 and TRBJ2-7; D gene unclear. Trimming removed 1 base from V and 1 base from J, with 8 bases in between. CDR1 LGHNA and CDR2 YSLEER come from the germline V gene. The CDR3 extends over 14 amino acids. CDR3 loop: CASSQVVSSYEQYF. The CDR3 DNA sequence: TGCGCCAGCAGCCAAGTGGTTTCATCCTACGAGCAGTACTTC.

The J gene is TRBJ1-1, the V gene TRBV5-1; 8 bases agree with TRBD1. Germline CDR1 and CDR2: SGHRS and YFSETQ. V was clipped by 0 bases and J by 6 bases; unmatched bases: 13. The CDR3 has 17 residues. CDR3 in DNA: TGCGCCAGCAGCTTGGGCTCTCCCGGGACAGGAATTCCTGAAGCTTTCTTT. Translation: CASSLGSPGTGIPEAFF.

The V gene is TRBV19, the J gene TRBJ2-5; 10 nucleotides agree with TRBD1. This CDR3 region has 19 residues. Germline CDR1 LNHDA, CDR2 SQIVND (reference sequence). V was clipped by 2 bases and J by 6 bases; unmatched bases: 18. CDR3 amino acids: CASSITGTGVYGGPQTQYF. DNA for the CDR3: TGTGCCAGTAGTATAACAGGGACAGGGGTTTACGGCGGGCCCCAGACCCAGTACTTC. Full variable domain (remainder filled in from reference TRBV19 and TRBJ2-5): DGGITQSPKYLFRKEGQNVTLSCEQNLNHDAMYWYRQDPGQGLRLIYYSQIVNDFQKGDIAEGYSVSREKKESFPLTVTSAQKNPTAFYLCASSITGTGVYGGPQTQYFGPGTRLLVL.

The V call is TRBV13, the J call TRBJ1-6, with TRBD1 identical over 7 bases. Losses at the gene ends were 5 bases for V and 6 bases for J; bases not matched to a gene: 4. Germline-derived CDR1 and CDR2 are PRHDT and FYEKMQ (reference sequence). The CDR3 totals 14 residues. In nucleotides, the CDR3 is TGTGCCAGCAGCGCCGGGACAGTTAATTCACCCCTCCACTTT. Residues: CASSAGTVNSPLHF.

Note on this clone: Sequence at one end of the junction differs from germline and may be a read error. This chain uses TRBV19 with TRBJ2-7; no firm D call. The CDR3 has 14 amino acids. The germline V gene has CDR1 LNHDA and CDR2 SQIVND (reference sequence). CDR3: CASSIGGASYERYF. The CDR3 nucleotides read TGTGCCAGTAGTATAGGCGGTGCCTCCTACGAGCGGTACTTC.

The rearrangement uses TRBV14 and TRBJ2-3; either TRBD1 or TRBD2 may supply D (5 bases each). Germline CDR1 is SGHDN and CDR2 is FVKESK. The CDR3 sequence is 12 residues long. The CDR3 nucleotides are TGTGCGACCTCGTGGGGGACAGATACGCAGTATTTT. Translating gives CATSWGTDTQYF.

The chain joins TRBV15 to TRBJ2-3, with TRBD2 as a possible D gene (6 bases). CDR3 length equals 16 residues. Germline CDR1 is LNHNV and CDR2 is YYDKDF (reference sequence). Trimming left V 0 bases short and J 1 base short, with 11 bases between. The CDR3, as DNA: TGTGCCACCAGCAGAGAACGGAGCGGGCGCACAGATACGCAGTATTTT. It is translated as CATSRERSGRTDTQYF.

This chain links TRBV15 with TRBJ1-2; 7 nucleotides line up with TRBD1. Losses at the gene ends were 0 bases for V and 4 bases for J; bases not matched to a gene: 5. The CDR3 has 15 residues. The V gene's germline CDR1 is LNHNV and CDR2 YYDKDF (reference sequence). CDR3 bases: TGTGCCACCAGCAGAGACAGGGGGTTGGGCTATGGCTACACCTTC. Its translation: CATSRDRGLGYGYTF.

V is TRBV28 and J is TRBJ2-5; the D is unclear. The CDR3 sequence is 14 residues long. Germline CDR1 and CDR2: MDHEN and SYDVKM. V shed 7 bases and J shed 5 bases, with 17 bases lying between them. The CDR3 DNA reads TGTGCCAGCAAAACCGGGTCCTTTGGGGAGACCCAGTACTTC. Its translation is CASKTGSFGETQYF. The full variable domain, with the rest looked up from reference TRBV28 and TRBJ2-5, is DVKVTQSSRYLVKRTGEKVFLECVQDMDHENMFWYRQDPGLGLRLIYFSYDVKMKEKGDIPEGYSVSREKKERFSLILESASTNQTSMYLCASKTGSFGETQYFGPGTRLLVL.

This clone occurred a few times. The CDR3, as DNA: TGTGCTAGTGGTTCCCGGACAGGCCCCTACGAGCAGTACTTC. Residues: CASGSRTGPYEQYF. V usage is TRBV12-5 and J usage is TRBJ2-5; 7 nucleotides align to TRBD1. The J call may be in error: the DNA end matches TRBJ2-7 better. CDR1 and CDR2 (germline): LGHNT, FRNRAP. The CDR3 has 14 amino acids.

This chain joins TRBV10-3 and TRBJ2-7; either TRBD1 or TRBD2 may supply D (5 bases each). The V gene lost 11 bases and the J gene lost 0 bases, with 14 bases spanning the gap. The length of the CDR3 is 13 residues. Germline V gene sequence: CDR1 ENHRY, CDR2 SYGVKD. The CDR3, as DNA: TGTGCCGCGACGGGGCGGGCCTCCTACGAGCAGTACTTC. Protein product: CAATGRASYEQYF.

CDR3 nucleotide sequence: TGCGCCAGCAGCCATCGGGATATGAACACTGAAGCTTTCTTT. Translation: CASSHRDMNTEAFF. The gene calls are TRBV4-1 and TRBJ1-1; no clear D. Trimming cost V 3 bases and J 0 bases, with 8 bases left between them. This CDR3 region has 14 residues. Germline CDR1 MGHRA, CDR2 YSYEKL.

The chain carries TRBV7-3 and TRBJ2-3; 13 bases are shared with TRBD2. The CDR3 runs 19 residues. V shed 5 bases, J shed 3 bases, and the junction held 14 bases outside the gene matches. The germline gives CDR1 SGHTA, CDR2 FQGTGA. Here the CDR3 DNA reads TGTGCCAGCAGCCTACTATGGTCCGGGACTAGCGGGAAAACAGATACGCAGTATTTT. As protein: CASSLLWSGTSGKTDTQYF. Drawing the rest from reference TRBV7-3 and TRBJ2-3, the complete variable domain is GAGVSQTPSNKVTEKGKYVELRCDPISGHTALYWYRQSLGQGPEFLIYFQGTGAADDSGLPNDRFFAVRPEGSVSTLKIQRTERGDSAVYLCASSLLWSGTSGKTDTQYFGPGTRLTVL.

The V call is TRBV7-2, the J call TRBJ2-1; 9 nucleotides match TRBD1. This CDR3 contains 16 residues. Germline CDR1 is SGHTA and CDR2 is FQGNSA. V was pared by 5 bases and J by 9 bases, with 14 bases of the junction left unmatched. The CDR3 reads CASSPGGYTGGLEQFF. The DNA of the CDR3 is TGTGCCAGCAGCCCAGGAGGTTATACAGGGGGCCTTGAGCAGTTCTTC.

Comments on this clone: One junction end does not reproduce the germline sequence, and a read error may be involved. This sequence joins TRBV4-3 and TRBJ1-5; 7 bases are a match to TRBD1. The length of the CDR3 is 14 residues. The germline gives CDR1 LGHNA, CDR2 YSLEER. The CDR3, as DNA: TGCGCCAGCGGCCAAGAAGGGGGCCGCCAGCCCCAGCATTTT. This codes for CASGQEGGRQPQHF.